This T cell receptor beta chain was retrieved from a study of blood T cell repertoires in COVID-19. Study information: Italy, Spain and the United States were the sources of the convalescent and acute COVID-19 samples. Sources were T cells, B-cell-depleted T cells, or PBMCs; the material itself was cDNA or gDNA.

Libraries were prepared by immunoSEQ multiplex PCR; TCRdb keeps only in-frame clonotypes and omits some of them. Counted here are approximately 220,000 clones, 83% occurring once; the ten biggest clones make up about 7.4%. The sample holds one count of this clone. The CDR3 is made up of 16 amino acids. Per germline, CDR1 MNHEY and CDR2 SVGAGI. The V gene end was trimmed by 0 bases and the J gene end by 6 bases; junction bases not matched to a gene: 1. The rearrangement joins TRBV6-5 to TRBJ2-1; 14 positions agree with TRBD2. The sequence came from a woman aged 45-65 years with acute or convalescent COVID-19. Sequenced material: peripheral blood. The CDR3 protein is CASSYSGTSGSNEQFF. The CDR3 nucleotides are TGTGCCAGCAGTTACTCCGGGACTAGCGGGAGCAATGAGCAGTTCTTC.